The rows below give T cell receptor beta chains drawn from one sample of a study of Graves' ophthalmopathy and Graves' hyperthyroidism. TCRdb re-analysed the multiplex PCR reads in MiXCR, keeping a single row per CDR3 protein. The sample consists of about half a million distinct CDR3 sequences, over 13% of them appearing once. The sequenced material came from blood. Every receptor here comes from a woman in her thirties with Graves' ophthalmopathy. Each CDR3 is given with its conserved first and last residue. Not every row has a clone size; where given, it reads once, few, many or a size class.

abundance,v_gene,CDR3aa
many,TRBV12-3/TRBV12-4,CASRPGGRGGFETQYF
many,TRBV3-1,CASSQEGNYGYTF
many,TRBV4-1,CASSQGRSANTEAFF
-,TRBV6-1,CASRRDNSYEQYF
many,TRBV4-1,CASSLRDRALDEQYF
many,TRBV24-1,CATSGEGQGNQPQHF
many,TRBV20-1,CSATPGQGRSDEQYF
many,TRBV6-1,CASSAGTVTEAFF
many,TRBV6-5,CASSYRDRSSDEQYF
-,TRBV5-1,CASSFSGGLYYEQYF
few,TRBV19,CATRTGNSGANVLTF
many,TRBV5-1,CASSSGTQGSLYGYTF
many,TRBV20-1,CSAKTGGLYGYTF
many,TRBV7-2,CASSSSGGVYGYTF
-,TRBV19,CASSIAGTGGSYKQYF
-,TRBV14,CASSQDLLVQETQYF